Listed below are T cell receptor beta chains from one sample, sequenced in a study of human T cells and chemical hapten exposure. Each CDR3 protein gets one entry after TCRdb re-called the RACE reads with MiXCR. The table includes around 340,000 distinct CDR3 sequences, approximately 6.3% detected once. The sequences come from whole blood, collected in connection with sensitization to the hapten diphenylcyclopropenone (DPC). The receptors shown here come from a woman between 18 and 29 years old with alopecia areata. Some clones in this sample may be carry-over from other donors' samples. Each CDR3 is given with its conserved first and last residue. The D gene is left open where the match is weak. The size field is filled for only some rows; it gives once, few, many or a size class.

>16|TRBJ2-1|-|TRBV4-3|-
CASSQDFAREYNEQFF
TGCGCCAGCAGCCAAGATTTTGCGCGGGAATACAATGAGCAGTTCTTC
>14|TRBJ1-6|-|TRBV28|-
CASSLQDSNSPLHF
TGTGCCAGCAGTTTACAGGACAGTAATTCACCCCTCCACTTT
>13|TRBJ2-7|-|TRBV24-1|-
CATTEGTGHEQYF
TGTGCCACCACGGAAGGGACGGGGCACGAGCAGTACTTC
>14|TRBJ1-2|few|TRBV20-1|-
CSASGSLANYGYTF
TGCAGTGCTAGTGGGTCCTTAGCTAACTATGGCTACACCTTC
>14|TRBJ1-4|few|TRBV4-3|-
CASSQIWANEKLFF
TGCGCCAGCAGCCAAATTTGGGCTAATGAAAAACTGTTTTTT
>15|TRBJ2-1|many|TRBV2|TRBD1
CASSVRDRGRNEQFF
TGTGCCAGCAGTGTCCGGGACAGGGGGCGGAATGAGCAGTTCTTC
>15|TRBJ2-1|few|TRBV4-2|-
CASSQDRGRGGWQFF
TGTGCCAGCAGCCAAGATAGAGGACGCGGCGGTTGGCAGTTCTTC
>16|TRBJ1-2|many|TRBV13|TRBD1
CASSSISGQGSYGYTF
TGTGCCAGCAGCTCCATATCCGGACAGGGAAGCTATGGCTACACCTTC
>13|TRBJ2-7|many|TRBV10-3|TRBD2
CAIRASGAYEQYF
TGTGCCATCAGGGCTAGCGGTGCTTACGAGCAGTACTTC
>14|TRBJ1-3|many|TRBV10-3|TRBD1
CAISQGASGNTIYF
TGTGCCATCAGTCAGGGGGCATCTGGAAACACTATATATTTT
>15|TRBJ2-5|few|TRBV28|-
CASSLLLGPRETQYF
TGTGCCAGCAGTCTTCTTCTCGGACCGAGAGAGACCCAGTACTTC
>13|TRBJ2-1|-|TRBV3-1|-
CASSQSGDNEQFF
TGTGCCAGCAGCCAGTCCGGGGATAATGAGCAGTTCTTC
>14|TRBJ1-2|-|TRBV6-2/TRBV6-3|TRBD1
CASETGSAVYGYTF
TGTGCCAGCGAGACAGGGAGTGCCGTCTATGGCTACACCTTC
>16|TRBJ2-6|few|TRBV5-1|-
CASSLGQTTGANVLTF
TGCGCCAGCAGCTTGGGACAGACCACTGGGGCCAACGTCCTGACTTTC
>11|TRBJ2-7|many|TRBV25-1|-
CASSDDYEQYF
TGTGCCAGCAGTGACGACTACGAGCAGTACTTC
>13|TRBJ1-1|-|TRBV5-6|-
CASSSGGKGPAFF
TGTGCCAGCAGCTCCGGAGGAAAGGGGCCGGCTTTCTTT
>13|TRBJ1-1|many|TRBV27|-
CASSLIGNTEAFF
TGTGCCAGCAGTTTAATCGGGAACACTGAAGCTTTCTTT
>15|TRBJ2-2|-|TRBV7-2|-
CASRTWGANTGELFF
TGTGCCAGCAGAACTTGGGGGGCCAACACCGGGGAGCTGTTTTTT
>16|TRBJ2-3|many|TRBV14|-
CASSPRGVLRADTQYF
TGTGCCAGCAGCCCCCGAGGAGTGCTCAGGGCAGATACGCAGTATTTT
>12|TRBJ1-1|few|TRBV6-2/TRBV6-3|-
CASTGQYTEAFF
TGTGCCAGCACCGGACAGTACACTGAAGCTTTCTTT
>14|TRBJ2-7|many|TRBV18|TRBD2
CASSPPGLGPEQYF
TGTGCCAGCTCACCCCCGGGACTAGGGCCCGAGCAGTACTTC
>15|TRBJ1-5|-|TRBV18|-
CASSRGTPDNQPQHF
TGTGCCAGCTCACGCGGGACTCCTGACAATCAGCCCCAGCATTTT
>14|TRBJ2-7|many|TRBV6-2/TRBV6-3|-
CASSYLVASYEQYF
TGTGCCAGCAGTTACCTCGTGGCCTCCTACGAGCAGTACTTC
>13|TRBJ2-7|-|TRBV7-9|-
CASSDLTPYEQYF
TGTGCCAGCAGCGACCTCACCCCCTACGAGCAGTACTTC
>15|TRBJ2-5|many|TRBV14|-
CASSQAAFGQETQYF
TGTGCCAGCAGCCAAGCTGCGTTCGGGCAAGAGACCCAGTACTTC
>16|TRBJ2-5|many|TRBV7-3|TRBD2
CASSLAAGESQETQYF
TGTGCCAGCAGCTTAGCTGCGGGGGAAAGTCAAGAGACCCAGTACTTC
>13|TRBJ2-7|few|TRBV6-6|-
CASRDWGPYEQYF
TGTGCCAGCAGAGACTGGGGCCCCTACGAGCAGTACTTC
>15|TRBJ2-7|many|TRBV9|-
CASSPQGGRVYEQYF
TGTGCCAGCAGCCCCCAGGGGGGCAGGGTCTACGAGCAGTACTTC
>16|TRBJ1-6|many|TRBV12-3/TRBV12-4|-
CASSDVRSSYNSPLHF
TGTGCCAGCAGTGACGTAAGGAGCTCCTATAATTCACCCCTCCACTTT
>13|TRBJ2-1|few|TRBV4-2|-
CASSQVIHNEQFF
TGTGCCAGCAGCCAAGTGATCCACAATGAGCAGTTCTTC
>20|TRBJ2-5|few|TRBV12-3/TRBV12-4|TRBD1
CASSLGTGISFVPGRETQYF
TGTGCCAGCAGTTTGGGGACAGGGATAAGTTTTGTTCCCGGACGAGAGACCCAGTACTTC
>15|TRBJ2-2|-|TRBV7-2|TRBD2
CASSLLGLARGELFF
TGTGCCAGCAGCCTTCTCGGACTAGCACGCGGGGAGCTGTTTTTT
>16|TRBJ2-7|few|TRBV6-5|-
CASSSPDGSGSYEQYF
TGTGCCAGCAGTTCCCCGGACGGGTCCGGGTCCTACGAGCAGTACTTC
>15|TRBJ2-7|-|TRBV12-3/TRBV12-4|-
CASRMDSLGGYEQYF
TGTGCCAGCAGAATGGACAGCCTGGGGGGCTACGAGCAGTACTTC
>14|TRBJ1-6|-|TRBV27|-
CASSTSYENSPLHF
TGTGCCAGCAGCACCTCTTACGAAAATTCACCCCTCCACTTT
>14|TRBJ1-4|-|TRBV5-1|-
CASRLDGDNEKLFF
TGCGCCAGCAGACTTGACGGGGATAATGAAAAACTGTTTTTT
>13|TRBJ2-7|many|TRBV12-3/TRBV12-4|-
CASSGGPSYEQYF
TGTGCCAGCAGCGGGGGACCGTCCTACGAGCAGTACTTC
>14|TRBJ2-3|-|TRBV10-3|TRBD2
CAIRTSGGPDTQYF
TGTGCCATCAGGACTAGCGGGGGGCCAGATACGCAGTATTTT
>16|TRBJ1-3|many|TRBV12-5|-
CASGSSPQDGRNTIYF
TGTGCTAGTGGTTCCTCCCCGCAGGATGGAAGAAACACCATATATTTT
>12|TRBJ2-7|-|TRBV29-1|-
CSAQGRSYEQYF
TGCAGCGCCCAAGGGCGCTCCTACGAGCAGTACTTC
>13|TRBJ2-4|few|TRBV29-1|TRBD2
CSVVSGAGGIQYF
TGCAGCGTTGTGAGCGGGGCCGGGGGCATTCAGTACTTC
>14|TRBJ2-7|-|TRBV6-5|-
CASSSAASSREQYF
TGTGCCAGCAGTTCCGCGGCTTCCTCAAGGGAGCAGTACTTC
>16|TRBJ2-3|many|TRBV7-2|TRBD2
CASSPGLAGGRDTQYF
TGTGCCAGCAGCCCGGGACTAGCGGGGGGCCGGGATACGCAGTATTTT
>12|TRBJ2-5|few|TRBV28|-
CASSPQARTQYF
TGTGCCAGCAGTCCTCAAGCACGGACCCAGTACTTC
>17|TRBJ1-5|few|TRBV6-2/TRBV6-3|-
CASSYYGGQSLNQPQHF
TGTGCCAGCAGTTACTACGGTGGACAGTCCCTTAATCAGCCCCAGCATTTT
>14|TRBJ2-3|many|TRBV7-2|-
CASSLAFGADTQYF
TGTGCCAGCAGCTTAGCTTTTGGGGCAGATACGCAGTATTTT
>17|TRBJ2-1|many|TRBV6-2/TRBV6-3|TRBD2
CASSSAGDGVRDYEQFF
TGTGCCAGCAGTTCTGCGGGGGACGGGGTGCGGGATTATGAGCAGTTCTTC
>18|TRBJ2-3|many|TRBV20-1|-
CSALNPDGAGASTDTQYF
TGCAGTGCCCTAAACCCAGACGGCGCGGGCGCTAGCACAGATACGCAGTATTTT
>16|TRBJ1-5|-|TRBV7-8|-
CASSLGHREFNQPQHF
TGTGCCAGCAGCTTAGGTCACAGGGAGTTCAATCAGCCCCAGCATTTT
>16|TRBJ2-4|few|TRBV7-8|TRBD1
CASSLDRLLAKNIQYF
TGTGCCAGCAGCTTGGACAGGTTACTAGCCAAAAACATTCAGTACTTC
>15|TRBJ2-2|few|TRBV29-1|TRBD1
CSVEADRANTGELFF
TGCAGCGTTGAAGCGGACAGGGCAAACACCGGGGAGCTGTTTTTT
>15|TRBJ2-7|-|TRBV7-2|-
CASSSHPGQLYEQYF
TGTGCCAGCAGCTCGCACCCGGGACAACTCTACGAGCAGTACTTC
>17|TRBJ1-1|many|TRBV7-8|TRBD1
CASSPITGTGMNTEAFF
TGTGCCAGCAGCCCGATAACCGGGACAGGCATGAACACTGAAGCTTTCTTT
>12|TRBJ2-7|few|TRBV27|-
CASSLENYEQYF
TGTGCCAGCAGTTTGGAAAATTACGAGCAGTACTTC
>15|TRBJ2-1|-|TRBV6-2/TRBV6-3|TRBD2
CASSGGGVSYNEQFF
TGTGCCAGCAGTGGCGGGGGGGTCTCCTACAATGAGCAGTTCTTC
>17|TRBJ2-2|-|TRBV7-9|TRBD1
CAISPIPGQENTGELFF
TGTGCCATCAGCCCTATCCCGGGACAGGAGAACACCGGGGAGCTGTTTTTT
>11|TRBJ2-7|few|TRBV20-1|TRBD1
CSARQGAEQYF
TGCAGTGCTAGACAGGGGGCCGAGCAGTACTTC
>14|TRBJ1-1|few|TRBV27|-
CASREDMLNTEAFF
TGTGCCAGCAGAGAGGACATGCTGAACACTGAAGCTTTCTTT
>16|TRBJ1-4|-|TRBV24-1|TRBD1
CATSPGQGPGNEKLFF
TGTGCCACCAGCCCGGGACAGGGGCCGGGTAATGAAAAACTGTTTTTT
>16|TRBJ2-3|many|TRBV10-3|TRBD1
CAISESRQGSTDTQYF
TGTGCCATCAGTGAGTCACGACAGGGCAGCACAGATACGCAGTATTTT